A single sample is the source of the 31 T cell receptor beta chains below, sequenced in a study of PD-1 blockade in mismatch repair-deficient tumors. Sequencing was performed with immunoSEQ multiplex PCR; in TCRdb, only in-frame clones are kept and a portion is missing. Seen here are 11,000 to 15,000 clones, more than 65% observed once, and the top ten hold around 1.7%. Specimen: PBMCs, collected approximately 14 weeks after starting pembrolizumab. Receptors originate from an adult with mismatch repair-deficient cancer.

This clone was counted a few times. The chain carries TRBV7-3 and TRBJ1-5; perhaps TRBD1 as D (5 bases). Germline CDR1 and CDR2: SGHTA and FQGTGA. Between the trimmed V and J ends, which lost 5 bases and 4 bases, there was a span of 12 bases. CDR3 length: 14 residues. The CDR3 DNA reads TGTGCCAGCAGCGTCTCAGGGTCTAATCAGCCCCAGCATTTT. Its translation is CASSVSGSNQPQHF.

This rearrangement joins TRBV19 to TRBJ2-7; D is possibly TRBD2 (6 bases). CDR3 size: 15 residues. Germline V gene data show CDR1 as LNHDA and CDR2 as SQIVND (reference sequence). Trimming stripped 6 bases from V and 4 bases from J, with 19 bases between. Here the CDR3 DNA reads TGTGCCAGTAGCCTTATTGCGGCGGGGAATTACGAGCAGTACTTC. It codes for CASSLIAAGNYEQYF.

This sequence joins TRBV28 and TRBJ1-5; TRBD1 matches 11 bases. V trimming: 6 bases; J trimming: 6 bases; junction bases outside the gene matches: 4. The CDR3 runs to 14 residues. Germline V CDR1 and CDR2: MDHEN, SYDVKM. The chain's CDR3 is CASRGTGGSQPQHF. The CDR3 nucleotides read TGTGCCAGCAGGGGGACAGGGGGGAGTCAGCCCCAGCATTTT. Full variable domain (missing parts from reference TRBV28 and TRBJ1-5): DVKVTQSSRYLVKRTGEKVFLECVQDMDHENMFWYRQDPGLGLRLIYFSYDVKMKEKGDIPEGYSVSREKKERFSLILESASTNQTSMYLCASRGTGGSQPQHFGDGTRLSIL.

This clone was recorded a few times. The J gene is TRBJ2-5, the V gene TRBV7-7, with TRBD2 matching 7 bases. The CDR3 covers 13 residues. Germline-derived CDR1 and CDR2 are SSHAT and FNYEAQ (reference sequence). Germline trimming cut 3 bases from V and 2 bases from J; bases unmatched to any gene: 0. For the CDR3, the DNA is TGTGCCAGCAGCTTGCGGGAGCAAGAGACCCAGTACTTC. Its protein is CASSLREQETQYF.

The chain has TRBV5-1 and TRBJ1-2, with 9 nucleotides matching TRBD1. J gave up 4 bases and V 3 bases, and 1 base lay outside the gene matches. CDR1 and CDR2 from the germline V gene are SGHRS and YFSETQ. This CDR3 comprises 13 residues. CDR3 amino acids: CASSWDRAYGYTF. The CDR3 coding sequence is TGCGCCAGCAGCTGGGACAGGGCCTATGGCTACACCTTC.

This clone appeared once. The J gene is TRBJ2-2, the V gene TRBV7-2, with 7 bases aligning to TRBD1. This CDR3 spans 16 amino acids. Trimming removed 5 bases from V and 1 base from J; junction bases left unmatched: 7. CDR1 and CDR2 (germline): SGHTA, FQGNSA. CDR3 in amino acids: CASSLQGRLNTGELFF. The DNA of the CDR3 is TGTGCCAGCAGCCTACAGGGGCGATTGAACACCGGGGAGCTGTTTTTT.

This chain links TRBV28 with TRBJ2-3; the match to TRBD2 covers 7 bases. In germline, CDR1 is MDHEN, CDR2 SYDVKM. The length of the CDR3 is 14 residues. V was clipped by 4 bases and J by 5 bases; unmatched bases: 6. The CDR3: CASSSPTSLDTQYF. The CDR3 DNA follows: TGTGCCAGCAGTTCACCGACTAGCTTAGATACGCAGTATTTT.

A word on this clone: Other DNA sequences in this sample translate to the same CDR3. The chain is built from TRBV27 and TRBJ1-5, with D maybe TRBD1 (5 bases). V lost 5 bases and J 3 bases, leaving 11 bases between the germline ends. The CDR3 length is 14 residues. The germline gives CDR1 MNHEY, CDR2 SMNVEV (reference sequence). The CDR3 sequence is CASSPGGTNQPQHF. CDR3 bases: TGTGCCAGCAGTCCCGGGGGAACCAATCAGCCCCAGCATTTT.

The CDR3 DNA reads TGTGCCAGCAGTGCTGGACTAGCGGGACGGGAGCAGTACTTC. Protein product: CASSAGLAGREQYF. This chain uses TRBV25-1 with TRBJ2-7; TRBD2 matches at 12 bases. This CDR3 spans 14 amino acids. J was trimmed by 7 bases and V by 4 bases; bases with no gene match: 5. Germline values: CDR1 MGHDK, CDR2 SYGVNS.

The chain combines TRBV27 with TRBJ1-4, with D tentatively TRBD1 (6 bases). The germline V gene has CDR1 MNHEY and CDR2 SMNVEV (reference sequence). The CDR3 runs to 15 residues. Between the trimmed V and J ends, which lost 6 bases and 5 bases, there was a span of 16 bases. Here the CDR3 reads CASRAEDSQNEKLFF. CDR3 bases: TGTGCCAGCAGGGCCGAGGACAGCCAAAATGAAAAACTGTTTTTT.

CDR3 in DNA: TGTGCCAGTAGTACCTACGGACAGGGGGCGAGCTCCTACAATGAGCAGTTCTTC. It yields the protein CASSTYGQGASSYNEQFF. The chain carries TRBV19 and TRBJ2-1; 11 nucleotides line up with TRBD1. Trimming removed 4 bases from V and 0 bases from J; junction bases left unmatched: 8. In germline, CDR1 is LNHDA, CDR2 SQIVND (reference sequence). The length of the CDR3 is 18 residues.

The J gene is TRBJ2-7, the V gene TRBV9; TRBD2 agrees at 12 bases. The CDR3 is 15 amino acids. The germline gives CDR1 SGDLS, CDR2 YYNGEE. V shed 4 bases, J shed 5 bases, and the junction held 7 bases outside the gene matches. The CDR3 spells CASSLGLAGYNEQYF. In DNA, the CDR3 is TGTGCCAGCAGCTTAGGACTAGCGGGATACAACGAGCAGTACTTC.

CDR3 in amino acids: CASSFRTGRRETQYF. The CDR3 coding sequence is TGTGCCAGCAGTTTTCGGACAGGGCGACGAGAGACCCAGTACTTC. The V call is TRBV6-1, the J call TRBJ2-5; 8 nucleotides agree with TRBD1. Germline V gives CDR1 MNHNS, CDR2 SASEGT. V shed 5 bases and J 4 bases; nucleotides not matched to a gene: 9. The CDR3 length is 15 residues.

This clone came up a few times. The chain couples TRBV5-1 to TRBJ2-7; D possibly corresponds to TRBD1 (7 bases). In germline, CDR1 is SGHRS, CDR2 YFSETQ. V lost 3 bases and J 0 bases, leaving 13 bases between the germline ends. This CDR3 is 15 amino acids long. This CDR3 reads CASSYQGGSSYEQYF. CDR3 coding DNA: TGCGCCAGCAGCTATCAGGGGGGTAGCTCCTACGAGCAGTACTTC.

The rearrangement joins TRBV6-6 to TRBJ2-7; perhaps TRBD2 as D (5 bases). The V gene lost 4 bases and the J gene lost 4 bases, with 5 bases spanning the gap. Germline CDR1 reads MNHNY; CDR2 reads SVGAGI (reference sequence). The CDR3 is 11 amino acids. The CDR3, as DNA: TGTGCCAGCAGTTGGGAGTACGAGCAGTACTTC. Its protein is CASSWEYEQYF.

V is TRBV9 and J is TRBJ2-1; 9 bases map to TRBD1. The J segment lost 8 bases and the V segment lost 0 bases, leaving 9 bases of the junction unmatched. Germline CDR1 SGDLS, CDR2 YYNGEE. The CDR3 consists of 16 residues. The CDR3 here is CASSVGGRTGVYEQFF. The CDR3 DNA follows: TGTGCCAGCAGCGTAGGGGGGAGGACAGGGGTTTATGAGCAGTTCTTC.

The chain couples TRBV5-4 to TRBJ1-1; maybe TRBD1 (6 bases). The V gene's germline CDR1 is SGHNT and CDR2 YYREEE (reference sequence). The CDR3 loop spans 13 amino acids. Trimming stripped 4 bases from V and 4 bases from J, with 11 bases between. This chain's CDR3 is CASSLRGSTEAFF. DNA of the CDR3: TGTGCCAGCAGCCTCAGGGGTAGCACTGAAGCTTTCTTT.

The J gene is TRBJ1-1, the V gene TRBV27, with TRBD1 identical over 7 bases. Germline V gives CDR1 MNHEY, CDR2 SMNVEV (reference sequence). The length of the CDR3 is 17 residues. V was clipped by 7 bases and J by 1 base; unmatched bases: 15. The CDR3 loop is CASKALGAGGGNTEAFF. The CDR3 bases are TGTGCCAGCAAGGCGCTGGGGGCAGGGGGAGGGAACACTGAAGCTTTCTTT.

The CDR3 protein is CASSLPYVQETQYF. Here the CDR3 DNA reads TGTGCCAGCAGCTTACCCTACGTGCAAGAGACCCAGTACTTC. This chain joins TRBV5-4 and TRBJ2-5; D not certain. The germline V gene has CDR1 SGHNT and CDR2 YYREEE (reference sequence). This CDR3 region has 14 residues. V was clipped by 2 bases and J by 2 bases, with 10 bases between them.

The gene calls are TRBV28 and TRBJ1-5; 11 bases agree with TRBD1. Germline values: CDR1 MDHEN, CDR2 SYDVKM. This CDR3 is built from 19 residues. Unmatched junction bases numbered 18, after V lost 6 bases and J lost 5 bases. CDR3 sequence reads: CASSPPKRRTGGKDQPQHF. CDR3 DNA sequence: TGTGCCAGCAGCCCCCCAAAGAGAAGGACAGGGGGCAAGGATCAGCCCCAGCATTTT.

This clone was detected only a few times. The rearrangement uses TRBV28 and TRBJ2-7; D remains unclear. V was cut by 6 bases and J by 4 bases, with 13 bases left in between. Germline CDR1 MDHEN, CDR2 SYDVKM. The CDR3 consists of 13 residues. The chain's CDR3 is CASRRQTRYEQYF. DNA of the CDR3: TGTGCCAGCAGGCGGCAGACCAGATACGAGCAGTACTTC.

V gene TRBV15 combines with J gene TRBJ2-2; 12 bases match TRBD2. V lost 0 bases, J lost 7 bases, and 12 bases stayed unmatched. The CDR3 totals 19 residues. The germline V gene encodes CDR1 LNHNV and CDR2 YYDKDF (reference sequence). The CDR3 region has the DNA TGTGCCACCAGCAGAGATCCGAATCTAGCGGGAGGGAAGGGCGGGGAGCTGTTTTTT. Translating it yields CATSRDPNLAGGKGGELFF.

The chain combines TRBV27 with TRBJ2-1, with 10 bases that match TRBD2. The CDR3 has 16 amino acids. After removal of 2 bases from V and 3 bases from J, the junction contained 4 bases not matched to a gene. CDR1 is MNHEY and CDR2 is SMNVEV in the germline V gene (reference sequence). The CDR3 here is CASSLNLAGVYNEQFF. In nucleotides, the CDR3 is TGTGCCAGCAGTTTAAACCTAGCGGGAGTCTACAATGAGCAGTTCTTC.

This chain uses TRBV7-9 with TRBJ1-2, with TRBD1 identical over 9 bases. The length of the CDR3 is 12 residues. The V gene's germline CDR1 is SEHNR and CDR2 FQNEAQ (reference sequence). Germline trimming cut 1 base from V and 12 bases from J; bases unmatched to any gene: 3. CDR3 sequence (DNA): TGTGCCAGCAGCTTAGGTCGGGACAGGGACACCTTC. Translation: CASSLGRDRDTF.

This chain uses TRBV21-1 with TRBJ2-7; TRBD1, the table's D call, lacks a check against the DNA. TRBV21-1 is listed as a pseudogene. CDR3 size: 18 residues. CDR3: CASSKLEITGQDVYEQYF. Written as DNA, the CDR3 is TGTGCCAGCAGCAAACTCGAAATTACGGGACAGGATGTTTACGAGCAGTACTTC.

This clone was counted between two and nine times. The V and J genes are TRBV9 and TRBJ2-3, with TRBD1 matching 7 bases. There are 17 residues in the CDR3. In germline, CDR1 is SGDLS, CDR2 YYNGEE. V shed 3 bases, J shed 0 bases, and the junction held 10 bases outside the gene matches. Here the CDR3 DNA reads TGTGCCAGCAGCGGCCAAGGGGGCCAAGGTAGCACAGATACGCAGTATTTT. It translates to CASSGQGGQGSTDTQYF.

The rearrangement joins TRBV28 to TRBJ2-2; 8 bases line up with TRBD1. V shed 2 bases, J shed 6 bases, and the junction held 5 bases outside the gene matches. Germline lookup yields CDR1 MDHEN and CDR2 SYDVKM. The CDR3 consists of 15 residues. The CDR3 loop is CASSLPPDRAGELFF. DNA for the CDR3: TGTGCCAGCAGTTTACCCCCGGACAGGGCCGGGGAGCTGTTTTTT.

The chain couples TRBV5-1 to TRBJ1-2, with D unresolved. CDR1 and CDR2 (germline): SGHRS, YFSETQ. Trimming took 5 bases from V and 7 from J, leaving 24 bases between them. The length of the CDR3 is 16 residues. This chain's CDR3 is CASREQAGTYLGGYTF. The CDR3, as DNA: TGCGCCAGCAGAGAGCAGGCGGGAACGTATTTGGGTGGCTACACCTTC.

The J gene is TRBJ1-1, the V gene TRBV5-6; 9 nucleotides line up with TRBD1. Unmatched junction bases numbered 12, after V lost 4 bases and J lost 5 bases. This CDR3 is 16 amino acids long. Germline V lookup: CDR1 SGHDT, CDR2 YYEEEE. CDR3 region: CASSSRGTGKRTEAFF. CDR3 DNA: TGTGCCAGCAGCAGCAGGGGGACAGGGAAAAGGACTGAAGCTTTCTTT.

The chain has TRBV28 and TRBJ1-4, with TRBD1 as a possible D gene (5 bases). CDR1 MDHEN and CDR2 SYDVKM come from the germline V gene. Trimming shortened V by 6 bases and J by 8 bases, and 25 bases separated the two germline ends. The CDR3 has 17 amino acids. CDR3: CASSTHLRGGEGEKLFF. The CDR3 bases are TGTGCCAGCAGCACTCACTTACGGGGAGGGGAGGGGGAAAAACTGTTTTTT. The entire variable domain, with the rest obtained from reference TRBV28 and TRBJ1-4, is as follows: DVKVTQSSRYLVKRTGEKVFLECVQDMDHENMFWYRQDPGLGLRLIYFSYDVKMKEKGDIPEGYSVSREKKERFSLILESASTNQTSMYLCASSTHLRGGEGEKLFFGSGTQLSVL.

The chain recombines TRBV11-3 with TRBJ1-4; 9 bases fit TRBD1. The CDR3 length is 15 residues. CDR1 and CDR2 from the germline V gene are SGHNT and YENEEA. Trimming cost V 3 bases and J 5 bases; bases outside gene matches: 4. The CDR3 here is CASSFSGQGNEKLFF. CDR3 bases: TGTGCCAGCAGCTTCTCCGGACAGGGGAATGAAAAACTGTTTTTT.